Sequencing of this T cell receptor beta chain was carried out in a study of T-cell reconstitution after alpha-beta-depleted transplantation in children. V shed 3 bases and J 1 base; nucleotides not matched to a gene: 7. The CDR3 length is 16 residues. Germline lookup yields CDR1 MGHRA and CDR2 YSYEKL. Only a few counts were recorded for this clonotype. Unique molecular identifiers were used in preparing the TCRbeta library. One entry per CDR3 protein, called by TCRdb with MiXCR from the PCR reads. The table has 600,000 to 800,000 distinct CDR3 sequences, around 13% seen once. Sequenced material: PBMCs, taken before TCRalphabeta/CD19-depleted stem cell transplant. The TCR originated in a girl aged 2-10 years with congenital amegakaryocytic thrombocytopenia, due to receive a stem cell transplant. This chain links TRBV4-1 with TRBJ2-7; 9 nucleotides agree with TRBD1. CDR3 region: CASSQTGQGRSYEQYF. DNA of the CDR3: TGCGCCAGCAGCCAGACTGGACAGGGGAGGTCCTACGAGCAGTACTTC.